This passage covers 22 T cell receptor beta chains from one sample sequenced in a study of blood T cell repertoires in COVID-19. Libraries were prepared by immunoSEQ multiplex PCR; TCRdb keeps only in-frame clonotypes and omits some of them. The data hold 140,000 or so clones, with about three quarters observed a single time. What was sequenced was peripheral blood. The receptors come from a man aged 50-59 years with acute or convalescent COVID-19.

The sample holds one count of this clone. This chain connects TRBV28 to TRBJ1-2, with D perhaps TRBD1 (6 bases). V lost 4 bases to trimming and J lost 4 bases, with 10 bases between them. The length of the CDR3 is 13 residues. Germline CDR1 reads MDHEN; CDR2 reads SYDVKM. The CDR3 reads CASSSDRTYGYTF. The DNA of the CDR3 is TGTGCCAGCAGTTCAGACAGGACCTATGGCTACACCTTC.

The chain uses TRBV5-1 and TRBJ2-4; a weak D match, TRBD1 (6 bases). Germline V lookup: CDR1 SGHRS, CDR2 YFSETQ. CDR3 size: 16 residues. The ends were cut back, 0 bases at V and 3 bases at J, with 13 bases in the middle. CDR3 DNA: TGCGCCAGCAGCTTGGATCCAGGGGTGGGCAAAAACATTCAGTACTTC. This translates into CASSLDPGVGKNIQYF. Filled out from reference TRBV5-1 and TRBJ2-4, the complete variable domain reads KAGVTQTPRYLIKTRGQQVTLSCSPISGHRSVSWYQQTPGQGLQFLFEYFSETQRNKGNFPGRFSGRQFSNSRSEMNVSTLELGDSALYLCASSLDPGVGKNIQYFGAGTRLSVL.

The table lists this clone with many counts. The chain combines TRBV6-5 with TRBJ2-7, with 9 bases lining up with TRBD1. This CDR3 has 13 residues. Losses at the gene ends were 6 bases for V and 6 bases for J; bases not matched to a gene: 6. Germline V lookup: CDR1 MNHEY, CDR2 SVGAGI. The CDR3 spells CASRTGQGSEQYV. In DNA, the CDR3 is TGTGCCAGCAGGACGGGACAGGGATCCGAGCAGTACGTC.

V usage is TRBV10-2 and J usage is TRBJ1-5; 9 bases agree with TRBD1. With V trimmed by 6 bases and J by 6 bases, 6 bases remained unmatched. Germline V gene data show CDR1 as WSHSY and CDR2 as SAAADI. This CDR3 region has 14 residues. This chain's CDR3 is CASRRTGEGQPQHF. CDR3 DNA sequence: TGCGCCAGCAGGCGGACAGGGGAAGGTCAGCCCCAGCATTTT.

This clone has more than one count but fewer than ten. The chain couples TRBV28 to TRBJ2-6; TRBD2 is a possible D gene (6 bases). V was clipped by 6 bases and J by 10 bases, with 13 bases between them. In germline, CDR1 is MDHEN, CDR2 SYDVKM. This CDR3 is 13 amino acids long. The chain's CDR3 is CASREGLWNVLTF. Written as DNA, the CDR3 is TGTGCCAGCAGAGAGGGACTCTGGAACGTCCTGACTTTC.

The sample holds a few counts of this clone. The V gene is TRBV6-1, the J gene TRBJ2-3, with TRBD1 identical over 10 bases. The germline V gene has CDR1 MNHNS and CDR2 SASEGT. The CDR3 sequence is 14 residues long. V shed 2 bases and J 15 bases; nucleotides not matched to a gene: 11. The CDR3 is CASSENWGGTGDYF. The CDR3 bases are TGTGCCAGCAGTGAAAACTGGGGAGGGACAGGGGATTATTTT.

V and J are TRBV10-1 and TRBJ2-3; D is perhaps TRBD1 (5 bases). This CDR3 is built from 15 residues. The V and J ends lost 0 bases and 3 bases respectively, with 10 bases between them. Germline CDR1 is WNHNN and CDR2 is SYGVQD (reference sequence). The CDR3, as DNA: TGCGCCAGCAGTGAGTCGGGGCTGAGAACAGATACGCAGTATTTT. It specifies CASSESGLRTDTQYF.

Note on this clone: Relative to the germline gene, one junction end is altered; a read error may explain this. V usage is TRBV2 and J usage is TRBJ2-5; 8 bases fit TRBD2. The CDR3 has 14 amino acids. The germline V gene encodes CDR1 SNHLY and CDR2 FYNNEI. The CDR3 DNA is TGTGCCAGCAGAGAAGCGGGGGCGGGAGAGACCCAGTACTTC. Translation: CASREAGAGETQYF.

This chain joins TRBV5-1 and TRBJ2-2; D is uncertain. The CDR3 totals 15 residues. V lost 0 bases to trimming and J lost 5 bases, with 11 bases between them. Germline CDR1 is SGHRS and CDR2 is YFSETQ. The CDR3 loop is CASSLGEVGTGELFF. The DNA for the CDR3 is TGCGCCAGCAGCTTGGGCGAGGTTGGGACCGGGGAGCTGTTTTTT. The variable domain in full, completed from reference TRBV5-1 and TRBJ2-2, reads KAGVTQTPRYLIKTRGQQVTLSCSPISGHRSVSWYQQTPGQGLQFLFEYFSETQRNKGNFPGRFSGRQFSNSRSEMNVSTLELGDSALYLCASSLGEVGTGELFFGEGSRLTVL.

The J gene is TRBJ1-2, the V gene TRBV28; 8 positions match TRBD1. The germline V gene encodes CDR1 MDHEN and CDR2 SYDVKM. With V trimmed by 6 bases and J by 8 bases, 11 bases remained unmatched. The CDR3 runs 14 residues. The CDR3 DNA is TGTGCCAGCAGAGAGGACAGGGAACTCCGCGGCTACACCTTC. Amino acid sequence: CASREDRELRGYTF.

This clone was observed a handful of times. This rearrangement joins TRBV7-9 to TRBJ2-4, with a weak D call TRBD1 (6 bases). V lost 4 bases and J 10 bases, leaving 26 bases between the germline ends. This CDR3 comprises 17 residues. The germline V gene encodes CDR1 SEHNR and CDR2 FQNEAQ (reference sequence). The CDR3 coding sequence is TGTGCCAGCAGCTCAACTCTTACAGGGACCACAAAGGGAATTCAGTACTTC. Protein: CASSSTLTGTTKGIQYF.

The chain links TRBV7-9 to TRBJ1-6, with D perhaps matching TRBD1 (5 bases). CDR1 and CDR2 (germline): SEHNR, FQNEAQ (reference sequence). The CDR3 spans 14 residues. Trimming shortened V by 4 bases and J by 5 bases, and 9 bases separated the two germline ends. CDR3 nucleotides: TGTGCCAGCAGCTACACCAGGGATAATTCACCCCTCCACTTT. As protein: CASSYTRDNSPLHF.

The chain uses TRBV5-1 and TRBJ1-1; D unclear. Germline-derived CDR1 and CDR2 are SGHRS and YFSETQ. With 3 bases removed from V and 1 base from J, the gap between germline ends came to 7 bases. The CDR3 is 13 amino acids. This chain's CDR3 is CASSSDWNTEAFF. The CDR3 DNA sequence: TGCGCCAGCAGCTCAGATTGGAACACTGAAGCTTTCTTT.

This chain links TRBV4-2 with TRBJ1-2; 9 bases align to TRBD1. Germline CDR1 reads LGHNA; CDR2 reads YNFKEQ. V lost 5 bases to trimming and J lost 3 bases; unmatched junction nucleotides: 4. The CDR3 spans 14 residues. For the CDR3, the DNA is TGTGCCAGCAGCACCTGGACAGGGGACTATGGCTACACCTTC. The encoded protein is CASSTWTGDYGYTF.

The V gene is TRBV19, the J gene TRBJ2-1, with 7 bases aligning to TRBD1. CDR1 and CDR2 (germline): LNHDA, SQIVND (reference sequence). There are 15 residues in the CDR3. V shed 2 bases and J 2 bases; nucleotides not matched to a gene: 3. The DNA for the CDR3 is TGTGCCAGTAGTATATTTGGGACAGCCTACAATGAGCAGTTCTTC. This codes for CASSIFGTAYNEQFF.

The CDR3 loop reads CASSLQGPYGYTF. The CDR3 bases are TGTGCCAGCAGTTTACAGGGACCTTATGGCTACACCTTC. The gene calls are TRBV6-5 and TRBJ1-2; D possibly corresponds to TRBD1 (6 bases). The CDR3 consists of 13 residues. Germline V gene data show CDR1 as MNHEY and CDR2 as SVGAGI. Trimming took off 4 bases at V and 5 bases at J, with 11 bases between the two ends.

The CDR3 coding sequence is TGTGCCAGCAGCGTAGGGACATTCGGAAAGTACGAGCAGTACTTC. Residues: CASSVGTFGKYEQYF. The gene calls are TRBV9 and TRBJ2-7; weak D call: TRBD1 (5 bases). CDR3 size: 15 residues. V dropped 0 bases and J dropped 4 bases, with 14 bases sitting between them. Germline CDR1 SGDLS, CDR2 YYNGEE.

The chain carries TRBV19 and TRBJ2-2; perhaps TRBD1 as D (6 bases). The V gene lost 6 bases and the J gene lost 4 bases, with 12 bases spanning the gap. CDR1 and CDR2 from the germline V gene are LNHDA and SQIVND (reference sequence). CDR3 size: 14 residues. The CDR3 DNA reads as TGTGCCAGTAGGCAGGGGCATATCACCGGGGAGCTGTTTTTT. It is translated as CASRQGHITGELFF.

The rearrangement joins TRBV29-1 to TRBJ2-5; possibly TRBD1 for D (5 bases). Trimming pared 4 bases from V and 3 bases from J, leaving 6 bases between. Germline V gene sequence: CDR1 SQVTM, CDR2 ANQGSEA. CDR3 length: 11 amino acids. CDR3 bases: TGCAGCGTTGCCAGGGAAGAGACCCAGTACTTC. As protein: CSVAREETQYF.

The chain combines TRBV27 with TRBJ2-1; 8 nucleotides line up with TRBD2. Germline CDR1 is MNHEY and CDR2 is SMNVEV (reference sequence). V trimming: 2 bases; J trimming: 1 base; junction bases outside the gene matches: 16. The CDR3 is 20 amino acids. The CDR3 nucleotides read TGTGCCAGCAGTTTAGGACGGCGGGGGGCCAGGCGTTGGTCCTACAATGAGCAGTTCTTC. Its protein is CASSLGRRGARRWSYNEQFF.

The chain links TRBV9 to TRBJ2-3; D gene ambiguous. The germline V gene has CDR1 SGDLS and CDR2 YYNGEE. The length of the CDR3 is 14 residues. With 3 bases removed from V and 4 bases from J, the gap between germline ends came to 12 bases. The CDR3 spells CASSALLTPDTQYF. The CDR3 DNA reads TGTGCCAGCAGCGCCCTACTGACTCCAGATACGCAGTATTTT. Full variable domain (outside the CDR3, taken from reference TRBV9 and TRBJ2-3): DSGVTQTPKHLITATGQRVTLRCSPRSGDLSVYWYQQSLDQGLQFLIQYYNGEERAKGNILERFSAQQFPDLHSELNLSSLELGDSALYFCASSALLTPDTQYFGPGTRLTVL.

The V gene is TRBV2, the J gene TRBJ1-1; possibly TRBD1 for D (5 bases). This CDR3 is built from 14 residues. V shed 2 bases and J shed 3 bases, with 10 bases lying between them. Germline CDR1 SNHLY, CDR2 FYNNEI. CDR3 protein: CASSELGGDTEAFF. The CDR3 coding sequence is TGTGCCAGCAGTGAACTGGGGGGGGACACTGAAGCTTTCTTT.